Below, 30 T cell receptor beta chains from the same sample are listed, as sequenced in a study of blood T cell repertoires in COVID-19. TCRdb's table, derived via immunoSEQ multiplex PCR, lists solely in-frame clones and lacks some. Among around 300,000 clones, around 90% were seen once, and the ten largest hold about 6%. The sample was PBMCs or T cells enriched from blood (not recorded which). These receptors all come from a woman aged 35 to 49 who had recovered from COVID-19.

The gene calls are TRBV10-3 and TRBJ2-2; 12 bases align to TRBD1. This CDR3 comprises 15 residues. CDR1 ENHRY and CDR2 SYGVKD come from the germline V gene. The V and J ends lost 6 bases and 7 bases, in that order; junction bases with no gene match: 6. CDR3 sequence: CAIRPGQGAIGELFF. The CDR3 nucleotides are TGTGCCATCAGGCCGGGACAGGGGGCCATCGGGGAGCTGTTTTTT.

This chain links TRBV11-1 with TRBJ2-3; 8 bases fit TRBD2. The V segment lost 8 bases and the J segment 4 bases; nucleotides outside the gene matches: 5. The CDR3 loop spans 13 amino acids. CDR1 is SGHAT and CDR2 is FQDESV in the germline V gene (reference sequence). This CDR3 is CASGREEADTQYF. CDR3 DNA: TGTGCCAGCGGGCGGGAGGAGGCAGATACGCAGTATTTT.

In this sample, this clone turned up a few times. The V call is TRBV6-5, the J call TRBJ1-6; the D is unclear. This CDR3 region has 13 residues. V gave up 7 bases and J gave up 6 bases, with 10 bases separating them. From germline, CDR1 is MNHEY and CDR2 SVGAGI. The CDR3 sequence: CASITRSNSPLHF. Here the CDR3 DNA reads TGTGCCAGCATTACTAGGAGTAATTCACCCCTCCACTTT.

CDR3 sequence (DNA): TGCAGCGTGGGGACTAGCACAGATACGCAGTATTTT. This gives the protein CSVGTSTDTQYF. The chain joins TRBV29-1 to TRBJ2-3; maybe TRBD2 (6 bases). Trimming pared 6 bases from V and 0 bases from J, leaving 7 bases between. The germline V gene has CDR1 SQVTM and CDR2 ANQGSEA. The CDR3 contains 12 residues.

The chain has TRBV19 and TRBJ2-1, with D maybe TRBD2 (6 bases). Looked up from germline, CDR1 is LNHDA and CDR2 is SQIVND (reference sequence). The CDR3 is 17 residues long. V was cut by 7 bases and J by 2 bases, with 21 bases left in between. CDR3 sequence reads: CASKRGQGLSPYNEQFF. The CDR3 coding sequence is TGTGCCAGTAAACGGGGCCAGGGACTCAGCCCCTACAATGAGCAGTTCTTC.

The CDR3 is CASSPVGGYYGYTF. The CDR3 region has the DNA TGTGCCAGCAGCCCAGTAGGGGGATACTATGGCTACACCTTC. This rearrangement joins TRBV3-1 (or the pseudogene TRBV3-2) to TRBJ1-2, with a weak D call TRBD1 (6 bases). The CDR3 is 14 residues long. Germline V gene data show CDR1 as LGHDT and CDR2 as YNNKEL (reference sequence). Trimming took off 4 bases at V and 3 bases at J, with 12 bases between the two ends.

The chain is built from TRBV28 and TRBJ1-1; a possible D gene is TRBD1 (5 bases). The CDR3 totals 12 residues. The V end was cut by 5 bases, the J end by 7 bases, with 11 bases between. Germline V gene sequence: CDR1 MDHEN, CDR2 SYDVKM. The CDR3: CASSTRTREAFF. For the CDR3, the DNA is TGTGCCAGCAGTACTCGGACACGTGAAGCTTTCTTT.

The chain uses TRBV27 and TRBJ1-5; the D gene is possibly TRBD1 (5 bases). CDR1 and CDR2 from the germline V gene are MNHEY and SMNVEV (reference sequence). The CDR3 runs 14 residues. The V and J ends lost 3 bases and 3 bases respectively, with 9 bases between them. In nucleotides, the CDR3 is TGTGCCAGCAGTTTTGCGGGGGTCAATCAGCCCCAGCATTTT. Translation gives CASSFAGVNQPQHF.

The CDR3 loop is CASSSTWGDEQYF. In DNA form, the CDR3 reads TGTGCCAGCAGCTCGACATGGGGGGACGAGCAGTACTTC. The genes are TRBV9 and TRBJ2-7; a weak D match, TRBD2 (6 bases). The germline gives CDR1 SGDLS, CDR2 YYNGEE. This CDR3 is built from 13 residues. V was cut by 4 bases and J by 5 bases, with 13 bases left in between.

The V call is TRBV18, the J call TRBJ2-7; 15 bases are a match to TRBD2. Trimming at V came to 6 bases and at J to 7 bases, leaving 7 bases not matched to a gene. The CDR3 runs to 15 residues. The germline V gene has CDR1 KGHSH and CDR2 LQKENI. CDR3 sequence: CASSGLAGGGGEQYF. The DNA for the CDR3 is TGTGCCAGCTCGGGACTAGCGGGAGGTGGTGGTGAGCAGTACTTC. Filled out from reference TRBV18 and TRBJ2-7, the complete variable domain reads NAGVMQNPRHLVRRRGQEARLRCSPMKGHSHVYWYRQLPEEGLKFMVYLQKENIIDESGMPKERFSAEFPKEGPSILRIQQVVRGDSAAYFCASSGLAGGGGEQYFGPGTRLTVT.

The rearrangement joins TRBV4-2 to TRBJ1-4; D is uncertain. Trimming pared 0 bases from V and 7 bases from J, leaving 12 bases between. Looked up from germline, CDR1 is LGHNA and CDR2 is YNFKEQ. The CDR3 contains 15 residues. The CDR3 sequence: CASSQDWGGFEKLFF. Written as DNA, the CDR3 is TGTGCCAGCAGCCAAGATTGGGGAGGTTTTGAAAAACTGTTTTTT.

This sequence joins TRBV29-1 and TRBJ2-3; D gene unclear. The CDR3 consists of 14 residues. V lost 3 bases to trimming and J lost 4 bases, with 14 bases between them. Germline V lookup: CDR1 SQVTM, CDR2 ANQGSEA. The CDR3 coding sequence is TGCAGCGTTGAGACCGTCGGAGCGCCAGATACGCAGTATTTT. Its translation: CSVETVGAPDTQYF.

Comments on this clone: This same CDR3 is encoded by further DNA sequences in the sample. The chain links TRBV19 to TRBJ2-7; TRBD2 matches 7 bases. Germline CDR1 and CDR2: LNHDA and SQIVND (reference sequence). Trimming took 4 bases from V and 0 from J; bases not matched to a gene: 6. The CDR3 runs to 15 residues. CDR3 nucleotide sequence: TGTGCCAGTAGTAGTTTAGCGGGCGGCTCCTACGAGCAGTACTTC. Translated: CASSSLAGGSYEQYF.

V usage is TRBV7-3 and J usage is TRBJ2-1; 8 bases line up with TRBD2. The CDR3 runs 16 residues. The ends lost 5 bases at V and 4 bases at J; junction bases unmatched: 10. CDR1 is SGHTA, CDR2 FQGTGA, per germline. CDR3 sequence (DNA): TGTGCCAGCAGCGGAAATACCGGGACTAGTTACAATGAGCAGTTCTTC. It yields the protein CASSGNTGTSYNEQFF.

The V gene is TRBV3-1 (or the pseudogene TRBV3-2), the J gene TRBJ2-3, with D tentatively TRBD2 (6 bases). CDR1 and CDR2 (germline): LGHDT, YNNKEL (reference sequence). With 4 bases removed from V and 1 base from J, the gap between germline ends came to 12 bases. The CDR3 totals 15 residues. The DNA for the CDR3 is TGTGCCAGCAGCCCCCGGGACTTTGGCACAGATACGCAGTATTTT. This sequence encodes CASSPRDFGTDTQYF.

The CDR3 region is CASSLAAGVNEKLFF. CDR3 DNA: TGCGCCAGCAGCTTGGCGGCAGGGGTTAATGAAAAACTGTTTTTT. The chain joins TRBV5-1 to TRBJ1-4; weak D call: TRBD1 (6 bases). Trimming shortened V by 0 bases and J by 4 bases, and 10 bases separated the two germline ends. The CDR3 sequence is 15 residues long. Germline CDR1 is SGHRS and CDR2 is YFSETQ.

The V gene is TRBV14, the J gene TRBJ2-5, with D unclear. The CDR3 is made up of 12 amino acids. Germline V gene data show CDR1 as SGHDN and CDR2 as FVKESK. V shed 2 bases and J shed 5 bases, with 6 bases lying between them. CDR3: CASSQNRETQYF. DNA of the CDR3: TGTGCCAGCAGCCAAAATCGGGAGACCCAGTACTTC.

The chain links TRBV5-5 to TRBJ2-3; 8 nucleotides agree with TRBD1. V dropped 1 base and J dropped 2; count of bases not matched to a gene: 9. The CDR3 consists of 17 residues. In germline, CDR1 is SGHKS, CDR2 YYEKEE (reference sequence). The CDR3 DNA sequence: TGTGCCAGCAGCTTGCTCCCTGGGACAGGTGACACAGATACGCAGTATTTT. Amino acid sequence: CASSLLPGTGDTDTQYF.

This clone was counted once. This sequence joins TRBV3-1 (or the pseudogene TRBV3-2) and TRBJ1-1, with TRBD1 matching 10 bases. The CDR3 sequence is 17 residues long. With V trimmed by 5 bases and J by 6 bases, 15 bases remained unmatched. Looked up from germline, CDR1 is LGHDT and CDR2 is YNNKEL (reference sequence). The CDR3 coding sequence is TGTGCCAGCAGCTTGGGACAGGGGATTGTATCAGGATCTGAAGCTTTCTTT. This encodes CASSLGQGIVSGSEAFF.

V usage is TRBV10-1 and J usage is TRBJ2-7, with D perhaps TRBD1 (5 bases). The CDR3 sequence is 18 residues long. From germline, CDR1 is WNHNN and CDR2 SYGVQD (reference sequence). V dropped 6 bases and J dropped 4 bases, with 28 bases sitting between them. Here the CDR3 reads CASSPVRRVAIFNYEQYF. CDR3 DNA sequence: TGCGCCAGCAGCCCAGTACGCAGGGTTGCAATATTTAATTACGAGCAGTACTTC.

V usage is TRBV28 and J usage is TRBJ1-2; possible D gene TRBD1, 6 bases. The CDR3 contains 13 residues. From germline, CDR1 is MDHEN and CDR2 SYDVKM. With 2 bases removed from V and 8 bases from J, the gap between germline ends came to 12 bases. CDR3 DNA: TGTGCCAGCAGTTTAAGGACAGTTAAGGGCTACACCTTC. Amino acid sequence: CASSLRTVKGYTF.

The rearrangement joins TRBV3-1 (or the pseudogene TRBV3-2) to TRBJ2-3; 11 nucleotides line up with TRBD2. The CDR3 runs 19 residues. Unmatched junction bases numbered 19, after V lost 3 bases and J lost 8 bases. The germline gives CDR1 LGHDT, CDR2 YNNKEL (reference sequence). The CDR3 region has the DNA TGTGCCAGCAGCCACCTTAGGGGGGGGACTAGCGGACCCCGCGGTACGCAGTATTTT. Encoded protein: CASSHLRGGTSGPRGTQYF.

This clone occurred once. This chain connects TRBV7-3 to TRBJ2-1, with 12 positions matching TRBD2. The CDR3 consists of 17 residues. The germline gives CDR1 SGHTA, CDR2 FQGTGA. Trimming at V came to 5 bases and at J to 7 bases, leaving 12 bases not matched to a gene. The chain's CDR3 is CASSDTRLAGVKNEQFF. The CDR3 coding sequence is TGTGCCAGCAGCGACACCCGACTAGCGGGAGTCAAAAATGAGCAGTTCTTC.

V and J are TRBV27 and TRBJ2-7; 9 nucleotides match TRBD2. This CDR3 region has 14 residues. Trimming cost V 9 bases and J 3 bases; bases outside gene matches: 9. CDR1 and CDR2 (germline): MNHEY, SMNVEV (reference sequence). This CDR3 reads CARGPLAGIYEQYF. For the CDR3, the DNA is TGTGCCAGGGGACCACTAGCGGGCATCTACGAGCAGTACTTC.

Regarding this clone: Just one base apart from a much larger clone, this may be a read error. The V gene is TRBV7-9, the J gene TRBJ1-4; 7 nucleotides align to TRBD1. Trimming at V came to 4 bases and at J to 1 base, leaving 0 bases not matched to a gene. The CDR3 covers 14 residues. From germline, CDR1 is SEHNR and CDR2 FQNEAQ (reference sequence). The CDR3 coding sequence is TGTGCCAGCAGCTGGACAGGAACTAATGAAAAACTGTTTTTT. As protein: CASSWTGTNEKLFF.

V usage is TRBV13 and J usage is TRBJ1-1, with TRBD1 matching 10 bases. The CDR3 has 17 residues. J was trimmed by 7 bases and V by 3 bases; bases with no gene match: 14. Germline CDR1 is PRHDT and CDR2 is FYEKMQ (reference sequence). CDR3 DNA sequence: TGTGCCAGCAGCTTGACAGGGGGCGCGGGTAAAAGGGATGAAGCTTTCTTT. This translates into CASSLTGGAGKRDEAFF.

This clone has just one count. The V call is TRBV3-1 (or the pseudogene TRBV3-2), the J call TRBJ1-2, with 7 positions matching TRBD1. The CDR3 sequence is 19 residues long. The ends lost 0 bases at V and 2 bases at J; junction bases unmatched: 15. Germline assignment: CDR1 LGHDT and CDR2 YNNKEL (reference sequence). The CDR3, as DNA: TGTGCCAGCAGCCAAGATCTGGGTGGGGACAGCGACTCAAACTATGGCTACACCTTC. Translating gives CASSQDLGGDSDSNYGYTF.

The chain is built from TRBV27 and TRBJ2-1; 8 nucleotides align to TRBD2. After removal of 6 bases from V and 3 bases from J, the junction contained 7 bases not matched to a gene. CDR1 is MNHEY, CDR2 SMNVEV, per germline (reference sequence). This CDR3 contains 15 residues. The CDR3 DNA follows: TGTGCCAGCAGCACCCCCGGGACTAGCTACAATGAGCAGTTCTTC. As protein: CASSTPGTSYNEQFF.

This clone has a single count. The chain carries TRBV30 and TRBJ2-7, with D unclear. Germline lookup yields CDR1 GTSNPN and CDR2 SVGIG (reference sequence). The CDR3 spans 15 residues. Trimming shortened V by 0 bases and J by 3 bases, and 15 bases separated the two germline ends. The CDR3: CAWSVFRQARYEQYF. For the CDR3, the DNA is TGTGCCTGGAGTGTATTCAGGCAGGCCCGCTACGAGCAGTACTTC.

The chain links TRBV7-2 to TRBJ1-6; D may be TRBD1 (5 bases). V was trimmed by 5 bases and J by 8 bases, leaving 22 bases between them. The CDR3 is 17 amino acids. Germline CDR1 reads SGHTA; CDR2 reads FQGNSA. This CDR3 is CASSQTGTSYWDSPLHF. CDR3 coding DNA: TGTGCCAGCAGCCAAACCGGGACTTCCTACTGGGATTCACCCCTCCACTTT.